Shown below are 10 T cell receptor beta chains from a single sample sequenced in a study of response to subunit inactivated influenza vaccine. TCRdb re-called the RT-PCR reads through MiXCR, storing one row per CDR3 protein. Of around 520,000 distinct CDR3 sequences listed, approximately 12% are singletons. The source material was PBMCs from blood, sampled on the day of vaccination. These receptors were collected from a man aged 50 or older who received an inactivated influenza vaccine.

In this sample, this clonotype turned up a few times. The chain joins TRBV6-5 to TRBJ2-1, with 7 nucleotides matching TRBD2. Germline V gives CDR1 MNHEY, CDR2 SVGAGI. V shed 5 bases and J 5 bases; nucleotides not matched to a gene: 15. The CDR3 is made up of 17 amino acids. CDR3 in amino acids: CASSNTGGSRKNNEQFF. The CDR3 DNA follows: TGTGCCAGCAGTAACACCGGGGGGTCCCGCAAAAACAATGAGCAGTTCTTC.

V and J are TRBV12-3 or TRBV12-4 and TRBJ1-4, with 8 nucleotides matching TRBD1. This CDR3 contains 14 residues. V lost 6 bases, J lost 6 bases, and 6 bases stayed unmatched. The CDR3 DNA reads TGTGCCAGCAGCATCGGACAGGGCGATGAAAAACTGTTTTTT. Its translation is CASSIGQGDEKLFF.

This sequence joins TRBV28 and TRBJ1-4, with D maybe TRBD1 (6 bases). The CDR3 spans 14 residues. With 6 bases removed from V and 9 bases from J, the gap between germline ends came to 17 bases. Germline values: CDR1 MDHEN, CDR2 SYDVKM. The CDR3 sequence: CASRRGVGNQKLFF. The CDR3 DNA sequence: TGTGCCAGCAGAAGGGGGGTTGGGAATCAAAAACTGTTTTTT.

This clonotype has more than one count but fewer than ten. The gene calls are TRBV7-9 and TRBJ2-1; a possible D gene is TRBD2 (7 bases). V was pared by 5 bases and J by 9 bases, with 17 bases between. The CDR3 spans 14 residues. Per the germline V gene, CDR1 is SEHNR and CDR2 is FQNEAQ (reference sequence). The CDR3 loop reads CASSPLRGASEQFF. The CDR3 nucleotides read TGTGCCAGCAGCCCCCTTCGGGGGGCGAGTGAGCAGTTCTTC.

This clonotype came up a few times. This sequence joins TRBV7-9 and TRBJ2-5, with unresolved D. V was trimmed by 0 bases and J by 3 bases, leaving 11 bases between them. The CDR3 consists of 15 residues. The germline V gene has CDR1 SEHNR and CDR2 FQNEAQ (reference sequence). CDR3 loop: CASSLAALFEETQYF. The CDR3 bases are TGTGCCAGCAGCTTAGCGGCACTATTCGAAGAGACCCAGTACTTC.

Here the CDR3 DNA reads TGTGCCAGCAGTAGCGGGGGGGTTTTCAATACGCAGTATTTT. It translates to CASSSGGVFNTQYF. This chain uses TRBV7-2 with TRBJ2-3, with 11 bases lining up with TRBD2. Trimming took 6 bases from V and 7 from J; bases not matched to a gene: 6. The CDR3 contains 14 residues. Germline lookup yields CDR1 SGHTA and CDR2 FQGNSA. Together with reference TRBV7-2 and TRBJ2-3, the CDR3 gives the full variable domain: GAGVSQSPSNKVTEKGKDVELRCDPISGHTALYWYRQSLGQGLEFLIYFQGNSAPDKSGLPSDRFSAERTGGSVSTLTIQRTQQEDSAVYLCASSSGGVFNTQYFGPGTRLTVL.

The genes are TRBV28 and TRBJ2-1; 11 bases agree with TRBD2. CDR3 length: 17 residues. Germline trimming cut 3 bases from V and 9 bases from J; bases unmatched to any gene: 13. Germline values: CDR1 MDHEN, CDR2 SYDVKM. CDR3: CASSLGLAGGYDTEQFF. In DNA, the CDR3 is TGTGCCAGCAGTTTGGGTCTAGCGGGAGGTTATGACACTGAGCAGTTCTTC. The entire variable domain, with the rest obtained from reference TRBV28 and TRBJ2-1, is as follows: DVKVTQSSRYLVKRTGEKVFLECVQDMDHENMFWYRQDPGLGLRLIYFSYDVKMKEKGDIPEGYSVSREKKERFSLILESASTNQTSMYLCASSLGLAGGYDTEQFFGPGTRLTVL.

The rearrangement uses TRBV30 and TRBJ2-1, with 13 nucleotides matching TRBD2. Trimming at V came to 1 base and at J to 12 bases, leaving 9 bases not matched to a gene. Germline CDR1 GTSNPN, CDR2 SVGIG (reference sequence). The CDR3 totals 15 residues. The chain's CDR3 is CAWSDGTSGIIAQFF. CDR3 DNA sequence: TGTGCCTGGAGTGATGGGACTAGCGGGATCATAGCGCAGTTCTTC.

This clonotype has ten or more counts. J is TRBJ2-3 and V is TRBV5-1, with 7 bases aligning to TRBD1. V lost 5 bases, J lost 3 bases, and 3 bases stayed unmatched. In germline, CDR1 is SGHRS, CDR2 YFSETQ. The CDR3 consists of 13 residues. The CDR3 DNA is TGCGCCAGCAGAACGACAGGGACAGATACGCAGTATTTT. This translates into CASRTTGTDTQYF.

The sample holds a few counts of this clonotype. The chain uses TRBV2 and TRBJ2-1; D unclear. Between the trimmed V and J ends, which lost 10 bases and 7 bases, there was a span of 20 bases. Germline CDR1 is SNHLY and CDR2 is FYNNEI. The CDR3 runs to 14 residues. In DNA form, the CDR3 reads TGTGCCACGATCCTGGGGAATGGTCCTAATGAGCAGTTCTTC. This gives the protein CATILGNGPNEQFF.